A single sample gave rise to the 5 T cell receptor beta chains below, sequenced in a study of cytomegalovirus exposure and HLA in healthy donors. The primer mix had 60 Vbeta and 13 Jbeta primers. Sequencing was performed with immunoSEQ multiplex PCR; in TCRdb, only in-frame clones are kept and a portion is missing. The sample contains roughly 300,000 clones, about nine tenths of which appear only once. The specimen sequenced was PBMCs. These receptors were collected from a man between 40 and 49 years old in good health and CMV-seropositive.

This clone was observed a single time. V is TRBV7-6 and J is TRBJ2-7; possibly TRBD2 for D (6 bases). The V end was cut by 5 bases, the J end by 4 bases, with 15 bases between. Germline V gives CDR1 SGHVS, CDR2 FNYEAQ. CDR3 length: 14 residues. CDR3 coding DNA: TGTGCCAGCAGCCGTCTCGGGGGTCCGTACGAGCAGTACTTC. Encoded protein: CASSRLGGPYEQYF.

This clone was recorded once. The chain uses TRBV5-1 and TRBJ1-2; the D is unclear. The CDR3 totals 17 residues. V lost 0 bases to trimming and J lost 3 bases, with 18 bases between them. Germline V lookup: CDR1 SGHRS, CDR2 YFSETQ. The CDR3 DNA reads as TGCGCCAGCAGCTTGGACCTTCGGGTCGTAGAGGACTATGGCTACACCTTC. Protein sequence: CASSLDLRVVEDYGYTF. Together with reference TRBV5-1 and TRBJ1-2, the CDR3 gives the full variable domain: KAGVTQTPRYLIKTRGQQVTLSCSPISGHRSVSWYQQTPGQGLQFLFEYFSETQRNKGNFPGRFSGRQFSNSRSEMNVSTLELGDSALYLCASSLDLRVVEDYGYTFGSGTRLTVV.

V and J are TRBV27 and TRBJ1-1; D gene uncertain. From germline, CDR1 is MNHEY and CDR2 SMNVEV (reference sequence). The CDR3 contains 16 residues. V lost 5 bases to trimming and J lost 2 bases, with 18 bases between them. The CDR3 is CASSPPGPTLNTEAFF. In nucleotides, the CDR3 is TGTGCCAGCAGTCCCCCGGGTCCTACCCTTAACACTGAAGCTTTCTTT.

V usage is TRBV11-2 and J usage is TRBJ2-7; TRBD2 matches 9 bases. The CDR3 totals 15 residues. The germline gives CDR1 SGHAT, CDR2 FQNNGV. Unmatched junction bases numbered 4, after V lost 2 bases and J lost 2 bases. The CDR3 reads CASSLLGLATYEQYF. The CDR3 DNA follows: TGTGCCAGCAGCTTACTAGGACTAGCGACCTACGAGCAGTACTTC.

This chain links TRBV5-4 with TRBJ2-4; 10 nucleotides match TRBD1. V lost 1 base to trimming and J lost 4 bases; unmatched junction nucleotides: 5. The CDR3 sequence is 16 residues long. CDR1 is SGHNT, CDR2 YYREEE, per germline (reference sequence). The CDR3 sequence is CASSLSGTGVKNIQYF. DNA of the CDR3: TGTGCCAGCAGCTTGAGTGGGACAGGGGTGAAAAACATTCAGTACTTC. Looking up the rest from reference TRBV5-4 and TRBJ2-4 gives the full variable domain: ETGVTQSPTHLIKTRGQQVTLRCSSQSGHNTVSWYQQALGQGPQFIFQYYREEENGRGNFPPRFSGLQFPNYSSELNVNALELDDSALYLCASSLSGTGVKNIQYFGAGTRLSVL.